Listed below are T cell receptor beta chains from one sample, sequenced in a study of CD8 T cells in ankylosing spondylitis. From the 5' RACE reads, TCRdb called clonotypes with MiXCR, one entry per CDR3 protein. The table includes 200,000 to 300,000 distinct CDR3 sequences, roughly 10% detected once. The specimen was blood, either unsorted or a sorted T cell fraction (not recorded which). These TCRs come from a male donor with ankylosing spondylitis or in good health (not recorded which). Each CDR3 is given without its conserved first and last residue.

v_gene	j_gene	CDR3aa
TRBV10-3	TRBJ2-2	AISESLPGATGELF
TRBV20-1	TRBJ2-3	SASQTSGRTDTQY
TRBV3-1	TRBJ1-1	ASSQAGTLRAF
TRBV15	TRBJ2-5	ATIRETQY
TRBV10-1	TRBJ2-1	ASSESASGGSYNEQF
TRBV25-1	TRBJ1-1	ASSEPGQGMNTEAF
TRBV7-9	TRBJ1-2	ASSSGQGGCT
TRBV7-9	TRBJ2-5	ASSPGTGGIETQY
TRBV11-2	TRBJ2-7	ASSLGGGTGGDEQY
TRBV5-1	TRBJ2-1	ASSPLGESSYNEQF
TRBV20-1	TRBJ2-1	SARLAGRAYNEQF
TRBV21-1	TRBJ2-1	ASSSPGTGSFNEQF
TRBV6-2/TRBV6-3	TRBJ2-7	ASSYSQIVGYEQY
TRBV7-7	TRBJ2-1	ASSSTTGLSNEQF
TRBV6-1	TRBJ1-5	ASRGNQPQH
TRBV19	TRBJ1-2	ASSIIRGQGDGYT
TRBV10-3	TRBJ1-1	AIREGHSNTEAF
TRBV11-3	TRBJ2-7	ASSLGGTGMEEQY
TRBV5-1	TRBJ2-4	ASTPGELAKNIQY
TRBV20-1	TRBJ2-7	SASGGAEEQY
TRBV15	TRBJ2-5	ATSPLGGQETQY
TRBV4-1	TRBJ2-3	ASSQEPSGGRGTQY
TRBV5-1	TRBJ2-5	ASSLAGVQETQY
TRBV20-1	TRBJ2-3	SASRRRVSTDTQY
TRBV12-3/TRBV12-4	TRBJ2-1	ASSSGLAGQF
TRBV5-6	TRBJ2-1	ASTSGPTTYNEQF
TRBV12-3/TRBV12-4	TRBJ2-2	ASRMGGWAGELF
TRBV6-1	TRBJ2-3	ASEAADTQY
TRBV12-3/TRBV12-4	TRBJ2-5	ASSLTGSETQY
TRBV6-1	TRBJ2-2	ASRSPRLTQDYRAGELF
TRBV12-3/TRBV12-4	TRBJ1-1	ASRTGGNTEAF
TRBV5-4	TRBJ2-3	ASSSLTTQY
TRBV5-1	TRBJ2-7	ASRALQGPYEQY